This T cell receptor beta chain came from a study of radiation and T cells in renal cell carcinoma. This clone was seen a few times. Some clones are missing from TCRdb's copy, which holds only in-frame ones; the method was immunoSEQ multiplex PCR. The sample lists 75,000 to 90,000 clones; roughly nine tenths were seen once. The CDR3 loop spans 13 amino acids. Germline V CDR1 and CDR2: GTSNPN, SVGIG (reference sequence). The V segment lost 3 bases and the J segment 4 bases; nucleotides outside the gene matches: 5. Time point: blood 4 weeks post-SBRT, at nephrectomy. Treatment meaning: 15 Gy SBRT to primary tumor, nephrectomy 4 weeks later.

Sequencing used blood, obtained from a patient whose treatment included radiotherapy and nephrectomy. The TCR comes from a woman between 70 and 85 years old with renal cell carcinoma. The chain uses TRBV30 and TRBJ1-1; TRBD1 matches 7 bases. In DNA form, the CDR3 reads TGTGCCTGGAGGAGGGGGCTTGTCACTGAAGCTTTCTTT. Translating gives CAWRRGLVTEAFF.